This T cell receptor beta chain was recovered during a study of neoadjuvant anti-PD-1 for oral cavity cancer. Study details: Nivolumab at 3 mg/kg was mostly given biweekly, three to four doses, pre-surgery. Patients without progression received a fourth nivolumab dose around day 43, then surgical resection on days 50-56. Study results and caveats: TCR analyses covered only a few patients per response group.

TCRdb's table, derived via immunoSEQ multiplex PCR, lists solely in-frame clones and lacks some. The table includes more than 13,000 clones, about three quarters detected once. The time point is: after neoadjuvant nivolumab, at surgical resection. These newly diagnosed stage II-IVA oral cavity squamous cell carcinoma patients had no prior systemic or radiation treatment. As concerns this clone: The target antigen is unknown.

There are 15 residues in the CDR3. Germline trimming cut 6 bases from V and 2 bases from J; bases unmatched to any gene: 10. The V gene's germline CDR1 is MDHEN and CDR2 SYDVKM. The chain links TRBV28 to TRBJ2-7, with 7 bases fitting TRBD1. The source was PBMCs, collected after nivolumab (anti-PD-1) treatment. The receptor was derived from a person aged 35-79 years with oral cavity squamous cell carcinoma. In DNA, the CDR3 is TGTGCCAGCAGCCCCGACAGGGTAAGGGCCTACGAGCAGTACTTC. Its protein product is CASSPDRVRAYEQYF.